The clone carrying this T cell receptor (beta chain) has more than one count but fewer than ten. Its specificity is unknown. These data originate in a study of beta chain features in type 1 diabetes. Points from the study as a whole: Patients with Type 1 diabetes showed moderately but significantly shorter TCRB CDR3s in all four CD4+ subsets.

Expressed TCRB transcripts were sequenced after all isolated RNA was converted to cDNA. Only in-frame clones appear in the TCRdb table, and some are missing; sequencing was by immunoSEQ multiplex PCR. This sample has roughly 150,000 clones, with about 9.3% found just once. Trimming stripped 6 bases from V and 3 bases from J, with 12 bases between. The germline V gene has CDR1 MDHEN and CDR2 SYDVKM. The CDR3 loop spans 14 amino acids. Sequenced: central memory CD4+ T cells from blood. This sequence was found in a young man with type 1 diabetes. The V call is TRBV28, the J call TRBJ1-5; D unresolved. The CDR3 here is CASSTEQFNQPQHF. In nucleotides, the CDR3 is TGTGCCAGCAGCACCGAACAGTTCAATCAGCCCCAGCATTTT.